These 3 T cell receptor beta chains share one sample of origin, sequenced in a study of regulatory T cells in long-lasting Graves disease. Time point defined: persistent/refractory GD, antithyroid drugs over 5 years with positive TRAb. Researchers made the TCR library from RNA that was extracted from PBMCs. Libraries of TCR beta came from iRepertoire HTBI primers plus Arm-PCR of CDR3 regions. TCRdb itself ran the multiplex PCR reads through MiXCR, one entry per CDR3 protein. The sample holds about 310,000 distinct CDR3 sequences, 22% seen once. The sample in question was peripheral blood mononuclear cells (PBMCs), obtained when the disease was refractory, from a patient treated with antithyroid drugs. The receptors were sampled from a female donor with Graves disease.

This rearrangement joins TRBV19 to TRBJ1-2; 7 positions match TRBD1. Germline values: CDR1 LNHDA, CDR2 SQIVND (reference sequence). Trimming removed 4 bases from V and 0 bases from J; junction bases left unmatched: 8. CDR3 length: 16 amino acids. The CDR3 reads CASSTPGTAANYGYTF. The DNA of the CDR3 is TGTGCCAGTAGTACCCCCGGGACAGCTGCTAACTATGGCTACACCTTC.

The chain uses TRBV27 and TRBJ2-3; D is perhaps TRBD2 (5 bases). CDR1 is MNHEY and CDR2 is SMNVEV in the germline V gene (reference sequence). The CDR3 has 13 amino acids. V dropped 7 bases and J dropped 2 bases, with 10 bases sitting between them. CDR3 sequence: CASTRTLTDTQYF. DNA of the CDR3: TGTGCCAGCACAAGGACTCTCACAGATACGCAGTATTTT.

Only a few counts were recorded for this clonotype. V gene TRBV7-2 combines with J gene TRBJ2-7, with D possibly being TRBD1 or TRBD2 (6 bases each). CDR3 size: 14 residues. Germline V CDR1 and CDR2: SGHTA, FQGNSA. V was cut by 1 base and J by 7 bases, with 14 bases left in between. CDR3 region: CASSLGHQGGEQYF. The CDR3 bases are TGTGCCAGCAGCTTAGGTCATCAAGGGGGGGAGCAGTACTTC.